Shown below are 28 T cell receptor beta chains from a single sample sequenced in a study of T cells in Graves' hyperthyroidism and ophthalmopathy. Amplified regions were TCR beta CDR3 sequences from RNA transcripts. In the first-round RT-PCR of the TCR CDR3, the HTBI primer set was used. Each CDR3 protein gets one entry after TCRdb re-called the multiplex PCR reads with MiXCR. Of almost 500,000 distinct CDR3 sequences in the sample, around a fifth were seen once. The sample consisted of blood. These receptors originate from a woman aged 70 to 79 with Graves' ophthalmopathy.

This chain's CDR3 is CAWSMSGRGIEQFF. DNA for the CDR3: TGTGCCTGGAGTATGAGCGGTCGGGGGATTGAGCAGTTCTTC. This chain connects TRBV30 to TRBJ2-1; maybe TRBD2 (6 bases). Germline CDR1 and CDR2: GTSNPN and SVGIG (reference sequence). V lost 2 bases and J 9 bases, leaving 17 bases between the germline ends. The CDR3 sequence is 14 residues long.

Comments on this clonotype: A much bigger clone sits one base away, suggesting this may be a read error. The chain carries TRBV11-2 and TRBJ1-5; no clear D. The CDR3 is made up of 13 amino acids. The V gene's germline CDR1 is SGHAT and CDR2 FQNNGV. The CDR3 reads CASSLNGNQPQNF. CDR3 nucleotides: TGTGCCAGCAGCTTAAACGGCAATCAGCCCCAGAATTTT.

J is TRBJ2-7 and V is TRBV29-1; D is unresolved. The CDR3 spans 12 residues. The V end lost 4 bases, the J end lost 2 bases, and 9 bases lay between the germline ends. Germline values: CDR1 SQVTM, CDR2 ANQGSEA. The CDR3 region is CSVVEDTYEQYF. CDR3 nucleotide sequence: TGCAGCGTTGTCGAGGATACCTACGAGCAGTACTTC.

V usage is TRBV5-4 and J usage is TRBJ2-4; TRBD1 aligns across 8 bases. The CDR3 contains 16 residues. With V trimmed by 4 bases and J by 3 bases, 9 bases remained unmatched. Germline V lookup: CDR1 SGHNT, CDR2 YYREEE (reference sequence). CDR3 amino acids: CASSKTQGESKNIQYF. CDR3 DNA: TGTGCCAGCAGCAAGACACAGGGGGAGAGCAAAAACATTCAGTACTTC.

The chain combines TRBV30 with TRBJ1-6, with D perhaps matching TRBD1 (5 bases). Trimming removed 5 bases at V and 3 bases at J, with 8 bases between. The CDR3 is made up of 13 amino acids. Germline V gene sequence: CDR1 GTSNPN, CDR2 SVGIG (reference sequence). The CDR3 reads CAWADNYNSPLHF. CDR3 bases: TGTGCCTGGGCGGACAACTATAATTCACCCCTCCACTTT.

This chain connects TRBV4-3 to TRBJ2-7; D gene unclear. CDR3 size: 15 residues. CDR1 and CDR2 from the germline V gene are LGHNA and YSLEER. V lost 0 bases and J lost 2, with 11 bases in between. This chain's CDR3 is CASSQELGVTYEQYF. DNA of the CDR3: TGCGCCAGCAGCCAAGAGTTAGGCGTAACCTACGAGCAGTACTTC.

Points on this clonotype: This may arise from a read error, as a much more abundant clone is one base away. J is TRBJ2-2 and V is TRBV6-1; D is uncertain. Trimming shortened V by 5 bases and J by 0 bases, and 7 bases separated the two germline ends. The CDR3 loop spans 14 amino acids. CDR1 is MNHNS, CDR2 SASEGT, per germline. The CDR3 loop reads CASSPSTNTGELFF. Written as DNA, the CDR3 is TGTGCCAGCAGTCCCTCCACGAACACCGGGGAGCTGTTTTTT.

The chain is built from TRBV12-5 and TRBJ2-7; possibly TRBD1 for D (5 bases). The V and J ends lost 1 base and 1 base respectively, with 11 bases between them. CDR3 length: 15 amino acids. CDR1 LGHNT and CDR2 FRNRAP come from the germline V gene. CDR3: CASGLAGLTSYEQYF. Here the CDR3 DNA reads TGTGCTAGTGGTTTGGCAGGGTTAACGTCCTACGAGCAGTACTTC.

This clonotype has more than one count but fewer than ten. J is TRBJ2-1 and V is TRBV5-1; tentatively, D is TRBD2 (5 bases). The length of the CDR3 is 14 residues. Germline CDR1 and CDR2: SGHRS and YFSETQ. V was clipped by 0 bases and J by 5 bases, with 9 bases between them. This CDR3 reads CASSLVRRDNEQFF. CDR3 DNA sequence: TGCGCCAGCAGCTTGGTAAGGCGGGACAATGAGCAGTTCTTC.

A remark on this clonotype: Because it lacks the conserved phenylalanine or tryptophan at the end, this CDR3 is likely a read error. This chain's CDR3 is CSARIRGSYNEQFL. CDR3 sequence (DNA): TGCAGTGCTAGGATACGGGGGTCCTACAATGAGCAGTTCCTC. The V call is TRBV20-1, the J call TRBJ2-1; tentatively, D is TRBD2 (6 bases). Germline values: CDR1 DFQATT, CDR2 SNEGSKA (reference sequence). V lost 3 bases and J 1 base, leaving 10 bases between the germline ends. This CDR3 is 14 amino acids long.

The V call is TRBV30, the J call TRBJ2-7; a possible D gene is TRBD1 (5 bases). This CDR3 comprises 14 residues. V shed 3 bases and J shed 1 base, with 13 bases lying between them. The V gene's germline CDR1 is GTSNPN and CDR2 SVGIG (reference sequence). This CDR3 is CAWSLDRTSYEQYF. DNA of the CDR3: TGTGCCTGGAGCCTAGACAGAACGTCCTACGAGCAGTACTTC.

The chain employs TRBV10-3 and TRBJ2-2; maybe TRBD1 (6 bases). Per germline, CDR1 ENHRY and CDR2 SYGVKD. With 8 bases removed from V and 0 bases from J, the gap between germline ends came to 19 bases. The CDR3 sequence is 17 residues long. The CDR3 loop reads CAILRDKEFANTGELFF. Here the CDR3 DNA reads TGTGCCATCCTCCGGGACAAAGAGTTCGCGAACACCGGGGAGCTGTTTTTT.

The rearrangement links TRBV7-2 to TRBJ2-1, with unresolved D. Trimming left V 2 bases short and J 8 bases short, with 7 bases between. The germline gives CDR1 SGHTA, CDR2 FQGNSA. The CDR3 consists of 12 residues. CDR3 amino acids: CASSLSYYEQFF. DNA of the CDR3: TGTGCCAGCAGCTTATCGTACTATGAGCAGTTCTTC.

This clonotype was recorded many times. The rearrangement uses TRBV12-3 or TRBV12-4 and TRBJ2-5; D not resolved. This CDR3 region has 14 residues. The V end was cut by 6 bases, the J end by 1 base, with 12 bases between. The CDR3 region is CASSPDTIQETQYF. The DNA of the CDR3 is TGTGCCAGCAGCCCTGACACCATCCAAGAGACCCAGTACTTC.

CDR3 DNA: TGTGCCAGCAGTTATCCCGGGACACGCAATCAGCCCCAGCATTTT. Protein: CASSYPGTRNQPQHF. The V and J genes are TRBV6-2 or TRBV6-3 and TRBJ1-5, with D perhaps matching TRBD1 (6 bases). V lost 3 bases to trimming and J lost 2 bases, with 11 bases between them. CDR3 length: 15 residues. CDR1 is MNHEY, CDR2 SVGEGT, per germline.

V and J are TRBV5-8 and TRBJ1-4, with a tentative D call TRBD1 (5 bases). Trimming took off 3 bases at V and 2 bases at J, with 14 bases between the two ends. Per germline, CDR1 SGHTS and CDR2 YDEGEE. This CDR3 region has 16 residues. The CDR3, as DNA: TGTGCCAGCAGCTCGATTCCGACAGACACTAATGAAAAACTGTTTTTT. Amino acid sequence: CASSSIPTDTNEKLFF.

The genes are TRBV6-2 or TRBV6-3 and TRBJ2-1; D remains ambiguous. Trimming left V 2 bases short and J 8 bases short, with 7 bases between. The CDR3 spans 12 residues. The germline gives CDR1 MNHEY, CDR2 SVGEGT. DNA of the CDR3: TGTGCCAGCAGTTACGGGTCTTATGAGCAGTTCTTC. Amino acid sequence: CASSYGSYEQFF.

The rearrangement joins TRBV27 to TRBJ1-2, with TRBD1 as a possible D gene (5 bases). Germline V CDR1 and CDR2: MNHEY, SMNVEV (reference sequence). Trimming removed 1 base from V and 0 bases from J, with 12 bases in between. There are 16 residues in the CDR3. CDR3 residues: CASSLLGDSANYGYTF. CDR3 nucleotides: TGTGCCAGCAGTTTATTAGGGGACTCAGCTAACTATGGCTACACCTTC.

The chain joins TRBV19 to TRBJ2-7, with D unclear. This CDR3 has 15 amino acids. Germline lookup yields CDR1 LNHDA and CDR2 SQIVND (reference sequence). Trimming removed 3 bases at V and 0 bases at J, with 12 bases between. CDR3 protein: CASSIRHLSSYEQYF. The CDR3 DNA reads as TGTGCCAGTAGTATTAGACACCTGAGCTCCTACGAGCAGTACTTC.

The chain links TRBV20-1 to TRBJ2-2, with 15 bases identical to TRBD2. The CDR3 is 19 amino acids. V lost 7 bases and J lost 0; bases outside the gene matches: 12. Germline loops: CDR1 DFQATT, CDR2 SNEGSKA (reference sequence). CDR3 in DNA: TGCAGTGGTACGTCCGGGACTAGCGGGAGGCTCGCGAACACCGGGGAGCTGTTTTTT. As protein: CSGTSGTSGRLANTGELFF.

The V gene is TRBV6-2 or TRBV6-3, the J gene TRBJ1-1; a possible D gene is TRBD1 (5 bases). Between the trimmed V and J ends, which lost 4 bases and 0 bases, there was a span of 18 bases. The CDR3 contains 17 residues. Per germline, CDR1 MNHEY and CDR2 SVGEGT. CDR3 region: CASSSGRRGLMNTEAFF. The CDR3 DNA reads TGTGCCAGCAGTTCGGGCCGGAGGGGATTAATGAACACTGAAGCTTTCTTT.

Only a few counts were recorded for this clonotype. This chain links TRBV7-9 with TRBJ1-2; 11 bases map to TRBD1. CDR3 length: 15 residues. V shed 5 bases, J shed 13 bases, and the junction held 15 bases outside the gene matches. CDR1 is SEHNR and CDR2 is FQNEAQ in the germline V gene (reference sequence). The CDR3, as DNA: TGTGCCAGCAGCAGAACCGGGACAGGGGGATCATTGGTCACCTTC. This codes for CASSRTGTGGSLVTF.

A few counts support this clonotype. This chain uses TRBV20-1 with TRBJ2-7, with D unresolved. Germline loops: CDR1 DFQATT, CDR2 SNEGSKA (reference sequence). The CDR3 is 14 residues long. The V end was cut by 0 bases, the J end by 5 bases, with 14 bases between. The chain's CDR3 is CSARDLELSHEQYF. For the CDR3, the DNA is TGCAGTGCTAGAGATTTAGAACTATCCCACGAGCAGTACTTC.

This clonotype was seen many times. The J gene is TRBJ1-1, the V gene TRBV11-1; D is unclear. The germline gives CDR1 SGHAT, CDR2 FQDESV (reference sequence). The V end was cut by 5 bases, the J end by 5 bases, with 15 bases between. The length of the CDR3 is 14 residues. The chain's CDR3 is CASSRSRSLTEAFF. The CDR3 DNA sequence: TGTGCCAGCAGCCGTTCCCGTTCCTTGACTGAAGCTTTCTTT.

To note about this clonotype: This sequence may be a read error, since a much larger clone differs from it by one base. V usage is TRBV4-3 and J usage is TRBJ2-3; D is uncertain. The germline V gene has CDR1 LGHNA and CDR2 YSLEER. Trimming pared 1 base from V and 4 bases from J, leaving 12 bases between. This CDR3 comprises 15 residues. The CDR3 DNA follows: TGCGCCAGCAGCCAAGGGGTGGGCGCTTCAGATACGCAGTATTTT. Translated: CASSQGVGASDTQYF.

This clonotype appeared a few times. The DNA for the CDR3 is TGTGCCAGCAGCTTAGCGGGGGTGCGGGAGGGGTATAATGAGCAGTTCTTC. The encoded protein is CASSLAGVREGYNEQFF. This sequence joins TRBV7-2 and TRBJ2-1, with 9 bases lining up with TRBD2. The CDR3 spans 17 residues. Germline V gene lookup returns CDR1 SGHTA and CDR2 FQGNSA. The ends lost 0 bases at V and 7 bases at J; junction bases unmatched: 10.

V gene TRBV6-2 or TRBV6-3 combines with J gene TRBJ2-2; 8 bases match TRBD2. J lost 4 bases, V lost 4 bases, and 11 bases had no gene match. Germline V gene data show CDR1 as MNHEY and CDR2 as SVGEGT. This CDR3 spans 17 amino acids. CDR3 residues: CASSLAGGFVGTGELFF. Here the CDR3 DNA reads TGTGCCAGCAGTTTGGCGGGAGGATTCGTTGGCACCGGGGAGCTGTTTTTT.

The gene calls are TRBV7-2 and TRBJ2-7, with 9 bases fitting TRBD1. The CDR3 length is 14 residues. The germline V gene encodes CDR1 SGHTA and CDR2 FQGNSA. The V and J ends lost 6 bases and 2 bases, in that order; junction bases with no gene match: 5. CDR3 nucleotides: TGTGCCAGCAGTAGGACAGGGGACCCCTACGAGCAGTACTTC. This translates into CASSRTGDPYEQYF.